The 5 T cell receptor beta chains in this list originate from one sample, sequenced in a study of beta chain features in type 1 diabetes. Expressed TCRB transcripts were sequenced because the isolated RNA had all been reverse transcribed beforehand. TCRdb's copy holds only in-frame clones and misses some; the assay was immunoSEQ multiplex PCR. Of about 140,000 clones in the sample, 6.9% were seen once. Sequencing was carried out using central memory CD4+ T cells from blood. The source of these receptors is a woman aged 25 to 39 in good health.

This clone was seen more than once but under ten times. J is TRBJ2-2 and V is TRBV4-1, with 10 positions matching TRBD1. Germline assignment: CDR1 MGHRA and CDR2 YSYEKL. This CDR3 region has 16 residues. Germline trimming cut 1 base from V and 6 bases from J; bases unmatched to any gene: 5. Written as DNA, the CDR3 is TGCGCCAGCAGCCAAGTTCAAGGACAGGGGGCCGGGGAGCTGTTTTTT. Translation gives CASSQVQGQGAGELFF.

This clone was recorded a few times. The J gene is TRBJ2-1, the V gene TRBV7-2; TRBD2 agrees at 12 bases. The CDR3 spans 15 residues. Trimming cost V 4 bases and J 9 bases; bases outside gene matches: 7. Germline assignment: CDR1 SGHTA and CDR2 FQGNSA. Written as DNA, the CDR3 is TGTGCCAGCAGCTCTAGGACTAGCGGGATCGGTGAGCAGTTCTTC. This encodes CASSSRTSGIGEQFF.

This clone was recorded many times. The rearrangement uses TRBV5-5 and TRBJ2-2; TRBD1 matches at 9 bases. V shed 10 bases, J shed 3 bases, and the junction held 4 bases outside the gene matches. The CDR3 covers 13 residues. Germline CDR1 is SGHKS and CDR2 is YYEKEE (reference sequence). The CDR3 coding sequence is TGTGCCGCGGGACAGGGACACACCGGGGAGCTGTTTTTT. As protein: CAAGQGHTGELFF. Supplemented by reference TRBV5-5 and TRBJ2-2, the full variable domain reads DAGVTQSPTHLIKTRGQQVTLRCSPISGHKSVSWYQQVLGQGPQFIFQYYEKEERGRGNFPDRFSARQFPNYSSELNVNALLLGDSALYLCAAGQGHTGELFFGEGSRLTVL.

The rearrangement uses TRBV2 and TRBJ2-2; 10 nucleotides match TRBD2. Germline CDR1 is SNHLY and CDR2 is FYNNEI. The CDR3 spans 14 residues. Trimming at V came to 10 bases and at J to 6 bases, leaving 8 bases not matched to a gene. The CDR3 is CATPRTSGAGELFF. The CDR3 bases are TGTGCCACACCAAGGACTAGCGGAGCCGGGGAGCTGTTTTTT. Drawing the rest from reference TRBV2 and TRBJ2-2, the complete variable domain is EPEVTQTPSHQVTQMGQEVILRCVPISNHLYFYWYRQILGQKVEFLVSFYNNEISEKSEIFDDQFSVERPDGSNFTLKIRSTKLEDSAMYFCATPRTSGAGELFFGEGSRLTVL.

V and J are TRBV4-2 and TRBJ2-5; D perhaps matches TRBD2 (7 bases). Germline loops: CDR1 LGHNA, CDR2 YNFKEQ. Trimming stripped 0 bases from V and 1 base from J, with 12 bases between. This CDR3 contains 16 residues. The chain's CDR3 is CASSQDGGGSQETQYF. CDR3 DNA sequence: TGTGCCAGCAGCCAAGATGGGGGGGGCTCCCAAGAGACCCAGTACTTC.